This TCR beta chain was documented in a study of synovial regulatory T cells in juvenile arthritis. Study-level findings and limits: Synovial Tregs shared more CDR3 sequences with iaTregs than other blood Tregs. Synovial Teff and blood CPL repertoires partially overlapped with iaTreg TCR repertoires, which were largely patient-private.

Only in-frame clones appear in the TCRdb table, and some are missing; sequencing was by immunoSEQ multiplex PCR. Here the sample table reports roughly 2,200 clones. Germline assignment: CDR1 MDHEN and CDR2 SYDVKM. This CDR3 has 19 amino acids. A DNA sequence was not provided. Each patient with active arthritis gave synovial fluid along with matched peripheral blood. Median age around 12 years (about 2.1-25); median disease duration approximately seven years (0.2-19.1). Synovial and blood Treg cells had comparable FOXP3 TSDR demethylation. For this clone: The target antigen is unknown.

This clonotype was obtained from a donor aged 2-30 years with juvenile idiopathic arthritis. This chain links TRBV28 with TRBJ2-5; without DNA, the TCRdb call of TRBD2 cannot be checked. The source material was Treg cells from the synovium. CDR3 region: CASRGGWGTSGTRQETQYF.